This T cell receptor beta chain was retrieved from a study of shared clonotypes between healthy human individuals. Study observations and caveats: Sampling involved blood alone; tissue repertoires likely differ.

As to this clone: Its specificity is unknown.

Each subset's genomic DNA was split evenly across several immunoSEQ plates. Profiling relied on immunoSEQ multiplex PCR, and the TCRdb table lists in-frame clones only, not all of them. The data contain 470,000 or so clones, approximately 78% of them singletons. Germline-derived CDR1 and CDR2 are SGHDT and YYEEEE. This CDR3 region has 13 residues. The sequence came from a woman aged 40 to 50 in good health. Some clones in this sample may be carry-over from other donors' samples. Material: PBMCs. The V call is TRBV5-6, the J call TRBJ2-5; 7 nucleotides agree with TRBD2. Matching the DNA end better, TRBJ2-7 makes the J call doubtful. CDR3 sequence (DNA): TGTGCCAGCAGCGCTGGACTAGGATACGAGCAGTACTTC. Its translation: CASSAGLGYEQYF.